Below are 22 T cell receptor beta chains sequenced from a single sample in a study of blood T cells in healthy people across ages. For the second PCR, which ran for about 7 to 12 cycles, a sample-barcoded 5' primer and a J-beta primer mix were used. TCRdb analysed the 5' RACE reads with MiXCR anew, one entry per CDR3 protein. Among roughly 1,500,000 distinct CDR3 sequences listed, around 39% were seen once. Sequenced: blood. These receptor sequences come from a young woman in good health.

The chain joins TRBV6-2 or TRBV6-3 to TRBJ1-6; D remains unclear. Germline V gene data show CDR1 as MNHEY and CDR2 as SVGEGT. Trimming cost V 6 bases and J 10 bases, with 19 bases left between them. The CDR3 is made up of 15 amino acids. CDR3 bases: TGTGCCAGCAGACCAGGACGGGCCCTAAGCTCACCCCTCCACTTT. Encoded protein: CASRPGRALSSPLHF.

This chain joins TRBV2 and TRBJ1-1; weak D call: TRBD1 (5 bases). Trimming cost V 3 bases and J 6 bases, with 11 bases left between them. Germline CDR1 reads SNHLY; CDR2 reads FYNNEI. This CDR3 region has 13 residues. DNA of the CDR3: TGTGCCAGCAGTGACAGCCAGGGCGCTGAAGCTTTCTTT. Translated, it gives CASSDSQGAEAFF. Full variable domain (rest looked up from reference TRBV2 and TRBJ1-1): EPEVTQTPSHQVTQMGQEVILRCVPISNHLYFYWYRQILGQKVEFLVSFYNNEISEKSEIFDDQFSVERPDGSNFTLKIRSTKLEDSAMYFCASSDSQGAEAFFGQGTRLTVV.

As for this clonotype: A junction boundary mismatches the germline segment, possibly from a read error. V gene TRBV5-1 combines with J gene TRBJ2-7; perhaps TRBD1 as D (5 bases). Looked up from germline, CDR1 is SGHRS and CDR2 is YFSETQ. This CDR3 region has 15 residues. CDR3 DNA: TGCGCCAGCAGCCTGTTCTCGACAGTGCCCTACGGGCAGTACTTC. Protein product: CASSLFSTVPYGQYF.

V gene TRBV12-3 or TRBV12-4 combines with J gene TRBJ2-1; TRBD1 or TRBD2 may be the D gene (5 bases each). V was shortened by 9 bases and J by 0 bases, with 15 bases between the two germline ends. CDR3 length equals 15 residues. The CDR3 sequence is CARIPGRHSYNEQFF. DNA of the CDR3: TGTGCCAGGATCCCGGGACGCCACTCCTACAATGAGCAGTTCTTC.

V gene TRBV7-9 combines with J gene TRBJ1-1, with D perhaps matching TRBD1 (6 bases). Germline loops: CDR1 SEHNR, CDR2 FQNEAQ (reference sequence). The germline V and J ends were trimmed by 6 bases and 3 bases, with 14 bases remaining between them. This CDR3 is 14 amino acids long. In nucleotides, the CDR3 is TGTGCCAGCAGAAGCCAAGGGGGTGACACTGAAGCTTTCTTT. Protein: CASRSQGGDTEAFF.

The chain employs TRBV2 and TRBJ1-1; a weak D match, TRBD1 (5 bases). CDR1 SNHLY and CDR2 FYNNEI come from the germline V gene. V lost 7 bases, J lost 2 bases, and 11 bases lay in between. The length of the CDR3 is 13 residues. The CDR3 DNA follows: TGTGCCAGCAAGGCTACAGGCAACACTGAAGCTTTCTTT. It codes for CASKATGNTEAFF.

The chain links TRBV16 to TRBJ2-7; D gene ambiguous. V lost 8 bases, J lost 3 bases, and 20 bases lay in between. The germline CDR1 and CDR2 sequences are KGHSY and FQNENV. The CDR3 has 15 residues. Here the CDR3 DNA reads TGTGCCAGCGTATCCACAGTTCAGTCTATCTACGAGCAGTACTTC. This translates into CASVSTVQSIYEQYF.

The chain links TRBV29-1 to TRBJ2-7; 8 nucleotides align to TRBD1. This CDR3 comprises 12 residues. Trimming at V came to 7 bases and at J to 6 bases, leaving 8 bases not matched to a gene. Germline V lookup: CDR1 SQVTM, CDR2 ANQGSEA. The CDR3 coding sequence is TGCAGCGGTGGGGCAGGGGGCGCCGAGCAGTACTTC. Amino acid sequence: CSGGAGGAEQYF.

The table lists this clonotype with a few counts. The chain joins TRBV6-5 to TRBJ2-4; D gene uncertain. Per germline, CDR1 MNHEY and CDR2 SVGAGI. V was clipped by 0 bases and J by 1 base, with 10 bases between them. The CDR3 contains 16 residues. This CDR3 is CASSYSLGSAKNIQYF. As DNA, the CDR3 is TGTGCCAGCAGTTACTCCCTTGGTTCGGCCAAAAACATTCAGTACTTC.

The chain uses TRBV10-3 and TRBJ1-1; TRBD1 is a possible D gene (5 bases). V was shortened by 2 bases and J by 5 bases, with 15 bases between the two germline ends. This CDR3 contains 15 residues. Germline loops: CDR1 ENHRY, CDR2 SYGVKD. The CDR3 coding sequence is TGTGCCATCAGTGAGACCCCAGGGAGTGGAACTGAAGCTTTCTTT. This codes for CAISETPGSGTEAFF.

This clonotype was found many times. This chain connects TRBV27 to TRBJ2-4; TRBD1 or TRBD2 may be the D gene (5 bases each). V lost 2 bases to trimming and J lost 0 bases, with 11 bases between them. Germline CDR1 and CDR2: MNHEY and SMNVEV (reference sequence). The CDR3 extends over 16 amino acids. This chain's CDR3 is CASSLQGDLAKNIQYF. For the CDR3, the DNA is TGTGCCAGCAGTTTACAGGGAGACCTAGCCAAAAACATTCAGTACTTC.

This chain uses TRBV7-7 with TRBJ2-5; the D gene is possibly TRBD2 (5 bases). V gave up 5 bases and J gave up 5 bases, with 18 bases separating them. The CDR3 is made up of 15 amino acids. From germline, CDR1 is SSHAT and CDR2 FNYEAQ (reference sequence). The CDR3 DNA reads TGTGCCAGCAGCCCCTCGGACTTCTTTACGGAGACCCAGTACTTC. Translating gives CASSPSDFFTETQYF.

This clonotype has more than one count but fewer than ten. This chain uses TRBV29-1 with TRBJ2-2; TRBD1 aligns across 10 bases. The V segment lost 7 bases and the J segment 8 bases; nucleotides outside the gene matches: 7. CDR1 is SQVTM, CDR2 ANQGSEA, per germline. The CDR3 sequence is 13 residues long. CDR3 sequence reads: CSGGTGVSGELFF. The CDR3 bases are TGCAGCGGCGGGACAGGGGTTTCGGGGGAGCTGTTTTTT.

J is TRBJ2-1 and V is TRBV5-6; perhaps TRBD2 as D (5 bases). This CDR3 region has 16 residues. The V end lost 3 bases, the J end lost 3 bases, and 16 bases lay between the germline ends. The germline gives CDR1 SGHDT, CDR2 YYEEEE. For the CDR3, the DNA is TGTGCCAGCAGCTCTGATGGCGGGCTGGTCTACAATGAGCAGTTCTTC. Translated, it gives CASSSDGGLVYNEQFF.

The rearrangement uses TRBV29-1 and TRBJ2-1, with 10 nucleotides matching TRBD2. This CDR3 has 14 residues. Per germline, CDR1 SQVTM and CDR2 ANQGSEA. Losses at the gene ends were 6 bases for V and 4 bases for J; bases not matched to a gene: 6. The CDR3: CSVVKLAGYNEQFF. The DNA of the CDR3 is TGCAGCGTCGTTAAACTAGCGGGATACAATGAGCAGTTCTTC.

The chain uses TRBV7-2 and TRBJ2-5; TRBD2 matches at 11 bases. Germline trimming cut 5 bases from V and 3 bases from J; bases unmatched to any gene: 14. This CDR3 is 18 amino acids long. Germline CDR1 and CDR2: SGHTA and FQGNSA. The CDR3 reads CASSQGQLAGGFKETQYF. DNA of the CDR3: TGTGCCAGCAGCCAGGGCCAGCTAGCGGGGGGTTTTAAAGAGACCCAGTACTTC.

The genes are TRBV6-5 and TRBJ2-7; TRBD1 agrees at 10 bases. Trimming removed 2 bases from V and 3 bases from J; junction bases left unmatched: 4. The CDR3 sequence is 15 residues long. The V gene's germline CDR1 is MNHEY and CDR2 SVGAGI. CDR3 residues: CASSYTDRGFYEQYF. CDR3 sequence (DNA): TGTGCCAGCAGTTACACGGACAGGGGGTTCTACGAGCAGTACTTC.

V is TRBV25-1 and J is TRBJ2-1; TRBD1 aligns across 7 bases. V dropped 7 bases and J dropped 14; count of bases not matched to a gene: 11. The CDR3 extends over 12 amino acids. Looked up from germline, CDR1 is MGHDK and CDR2 is SYGVNS. This CDR3 reads CASNREGRGKFF. The CDR3 bases are TGTGCCAGCAATAGAGAGGGCAGGGGGAAGTTCTTC.

This clonotype has a handful of counts. J is TRBJ1-6 and V is TRBV29-1, with D possibly TRBD1 on 6 matching bases. The germline gives CDR1 SQVTM, CDR2 ANQGSEA. V gave up 7 bases and J gave up 11 bases, with 18 bases separating them. This CDR3 contains 13 residues. The CDR3 region is CSASQGRDTPLHF. The DNA for the CDR3 is TGCAGCGCATCACAGGGACGAGACACACCCCTCCACTTT.

Only a few counts were recorded for this clonotype. The chain is built from TRBV6-5 and TRBJ2-7; 7 nucleotides match TRBD1. After removal of 6 bases from V and 5 bases from J, the junction contained 13 bases not matched to a gene. There are 15 residues in the CDR3. Germline V CDR1 and CDR2: MNHEY, SVGAGI. CDR3: CASRPNRQGMNEQYF. The DNA for the CDR3 is TGTGCCAGCAGACCCAATCGACAGGGTATGAACGAGCAGTACTTC.

This clonotype was detected ten times or more. The chain carries TRBV4-1 and TRBJ1-2; possible D gene TRBD1, 5 bases. CDR1 is MGHRA and CDR2 is YSYEKL in the germline V gene. This CDR3 contains 13 residues. The V end lost 0 bases, the J end lost 8 bases, and 10 bases lay between the germline ends. In DNA form, the CDR3 reads TGCGCCAGCAGCCAAGATTCAGGGCTAGGCTACACCTTC. Its protein product is CASSQDSGLGYTF.

The chain combines TRBV2 with TRBJ2-7, with D perhaps being TRBD1 or TRBD2 (7 bases each). The germline V and J ends were trimmed by 2 bases and 7 bases, with 15 bases remaining between them. CDR1 and CDR2 from the germline V gene are SNHLY and FYNNEI. The CDR3 spans 14 residues. The CDR3 nucleotides read TGTGCCAGCAGTGAACAGGGGGGGTTACGGGAGCAGTACTTC. Amino acid sequence: CASSEQGGLREQYF.